This record concerns one TCR beta chain sequence. This CDR3 spans 13 amino acids. Per the germline V gene, CDR1 is SGHNT and CDR2 is YENEEA. The record originates from a study of blood T cells in healthy people across ages. Primers used in a second PCR of roughly 6 to 12 cycles were a sample-barcoded 5' primer and a J-beta primer mix. The authors tagged each cDNA molecule using a template-switch adaptor with 12 random nucleotides. TCRdb analysed the 5' RACE reads with MiXCR anew, one entry per CDR3 protein. The sample consists of approximately 880,000 distinct CDR3 sequences, around 48% of them appearing once.

The receptor comes from a man aged 30 to 45 in good health. The specimen was blood. The chain recombines TRBV11-3 with TRBJ2-4, with 9 bases identical to TRBD1. The J call may be mistaken, given a closer DNA end match to TRBJ2-7. The CDR3 DNA follows: TGTGCCAGTACCGGGACAGGGATATACGAGCAGTACTTC. As protein: CASTGTGIYEQYF.